This T cell receptor (beta chain) comes out of a study of blood T cell repertoires in COVID-19. Study in general: Sites across the United States, Italy and Spain contributed samples from acute and convalescent COVID-19.

As to this clone: At one of its ends the junction is not consistent with the germline gene, which may arise from a read error.

This table comes from immunoSEQ multiplex PCR, and its TCRdb copy is limited to in-frame clones, with some not included. The sample lists hundreds of thousands of clones, roughly 91% occurring once. Input material: peripheral blood. The TCR comes from a middle-aged woman who had recovered from COVID-19.

The CDR3 region is CASSPPTELNTEAFF. The CDR3 DNA sequence: TGTGCTAGCAGCCCACCGACAGAGTTGAACACTGAAGCTTTCTTT. The V and J genes are TRBV7-7 and TRBJ1-1; maybe TRBD1 (5 bases). The CDR3 runs 15 residues. Germline lookup yields CDR1 SSHAT and CDR2 FNYEAQ (reference sequence).